This entry is about one T cell receptor beta chain. Time point in this sample: blood 2 weeks post-SBRT. Documented treatment: 15 Gy SBRT to primary tumor, nephrectomy 4 weeks later. Blood was sampled at baseline, 2 weeks and 4 weeks after SBRT. The data derive from a study of radiation and T cells in renal cell carcinoma. Sequenced by immunoSEQ multiplex PCR; TCRdb stores in-frame clones only, minus some. Of 120,000 or so clones in the sample, approximately 85% are singletons; the top ten hold approximately 6.3%. CDR3 length equals 20 residues. Looked up from germline, CDR1 is MDHEN and CDR2 is SYDVKM. Trimming removed 8 bases at V and 2 bases at J, with 32 bases between.

The starting material was blood, obtained from a patient whose treatment included radiotherapy and nephrectomy. This chain joins TRBV28 and TRBJ2-3; a possible D gene is TRBD2 (7 bases). This TCR was recovered from a man aged 45-65 years with renal cell carcinoma. DNA for the CDR3: TGTGCCAGCGAATCGAAACACGGGGGGCTGCGAAAATACAACACAGATACGCAGTATTTT. Its protein product is CASESKHGGLRKYNTDTQYF. The variable domain in full, with the rest retrieved from reference TRBV28 and TRBJ2-3, is DVKVTQSSRYLVKRTGEKVFLECVQDMDHENMFWYRQDPGLGLRLIYFSYDVKMKEKGDIPEGYSVSREKKERFSLILESASTNQTSMYLCASESKHGGLRKYNTDTQYFGPGTRLTVL.